This T cell receptor (beta chain) appears in the sequencing data of a study of immune evolution from preneoplasia to lung adenocarcinoma. Method: immunoSEQ multiplex PCR; TCRdb's copy keeps in-frame clones and lacks some. The sample has around 5,600 clones, approximately 83% seen once; the top ten hold 2.5% to 4%. Worth noting for this clone: Antigen specificity is unknown.

CDR1 ENHRY and CDR2 SYGVKD come from the germline V gene. Trimming pared 5 bases from V and 4 bases from J, leaving 11 bases between. The CDR3 has 13 residues. Resections took place in Japan or China from about 2014 to 2018. Histologic diagnosis was independently verified by two lung pathologists. General study results and limits: T cell clonality was higher in KRAS-mutant than EGFR-mutant or wild-type nodules.

This sequence was found in a person aged 50-70 years with lung adenocarcinoma. Sample: FFPE invasive lung adenocarcinoma tissue. This chain links TRBV10-3 with TRBJ1-1; D perhaps matches TRBD1 (5 bases). CDR3 nucleotides: TGTGCCATCAGTAGGGACCTTTCCACTGAAGCTTTCTTT. Its translation: CAISRDLSTEAFF.